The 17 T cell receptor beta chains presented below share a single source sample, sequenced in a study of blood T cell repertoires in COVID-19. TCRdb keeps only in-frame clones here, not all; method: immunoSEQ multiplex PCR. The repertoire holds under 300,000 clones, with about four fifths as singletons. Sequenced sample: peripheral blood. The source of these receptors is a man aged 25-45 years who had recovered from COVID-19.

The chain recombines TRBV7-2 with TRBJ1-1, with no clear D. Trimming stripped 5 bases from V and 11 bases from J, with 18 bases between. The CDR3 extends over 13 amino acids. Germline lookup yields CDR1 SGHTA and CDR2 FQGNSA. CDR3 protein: CASSQTTEARAFF. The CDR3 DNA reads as TGTGCCAGCAGCCAGACTACGGAAGCGCGGGCTTTCTTT.

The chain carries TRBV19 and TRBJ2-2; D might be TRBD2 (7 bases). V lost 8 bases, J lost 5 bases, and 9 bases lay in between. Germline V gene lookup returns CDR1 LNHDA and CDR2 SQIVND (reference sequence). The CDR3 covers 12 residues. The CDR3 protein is CASGRGTGELFF. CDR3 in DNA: TGTGCCAGTGGGAGGGGGACCGGGGAGCTGTTTTTT.

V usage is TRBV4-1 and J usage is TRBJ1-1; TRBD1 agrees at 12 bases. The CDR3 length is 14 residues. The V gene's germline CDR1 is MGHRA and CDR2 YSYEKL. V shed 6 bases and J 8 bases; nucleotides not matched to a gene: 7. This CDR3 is CASRTPGTGGEAFF. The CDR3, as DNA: TGCGCCAGCAGAACCCCCGGGACAGGGGGCGAAGCTTTCTTT.

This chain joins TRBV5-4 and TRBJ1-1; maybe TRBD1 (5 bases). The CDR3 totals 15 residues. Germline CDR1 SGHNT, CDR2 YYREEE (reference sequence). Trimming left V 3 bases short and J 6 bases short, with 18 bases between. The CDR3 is CASSSSDKPWPEAFF. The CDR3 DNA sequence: TGTGCCAGCAGCTCCTCGGACAAGCCCTGGCCTGAAGCTTTCTTT.

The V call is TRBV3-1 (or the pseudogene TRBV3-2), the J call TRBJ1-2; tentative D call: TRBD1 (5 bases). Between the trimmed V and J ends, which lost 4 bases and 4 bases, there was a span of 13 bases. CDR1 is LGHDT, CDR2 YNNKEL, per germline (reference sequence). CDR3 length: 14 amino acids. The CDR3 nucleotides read TGTGCCAGCAGCCTGGGGGAGGGACGCTATGGCTACACCTTC. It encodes CASSLGEGRYGYTF.

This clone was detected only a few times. In nucleotides, the CDR3 is TGTGCCAGCAGTCCCAACAGGGGTGACGGCACTGAAGCTTTCTTT. Residues: CASSPNRGDGTEAFF. This rearrangement joins TRBV2 to TRBJ1-1; 7 positions match TRBD1. Germline V CDR1 and CDR2: SNHLY, FYNNEI. The CDR3 runs to 15 residues. With V trimmed by 5 bases and J by 4 bases, 10 bases remained unmatched.

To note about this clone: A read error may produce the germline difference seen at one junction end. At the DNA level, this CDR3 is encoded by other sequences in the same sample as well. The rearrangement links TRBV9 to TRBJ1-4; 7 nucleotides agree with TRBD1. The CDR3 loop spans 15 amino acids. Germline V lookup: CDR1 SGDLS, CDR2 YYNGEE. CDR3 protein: CASSVGNRGGEKLFF. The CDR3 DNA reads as TGTGCCAGCAGCGTAGGAAACAGGGGTGGTGAAAAATTGTTTTTT.

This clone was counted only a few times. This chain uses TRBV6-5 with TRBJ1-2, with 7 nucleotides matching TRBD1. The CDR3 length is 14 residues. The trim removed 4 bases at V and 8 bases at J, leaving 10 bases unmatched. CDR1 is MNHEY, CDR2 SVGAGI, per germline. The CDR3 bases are TGTGCCAGCAGTTCAGAAAGAGACAGGGCCGGCTACACCTTC. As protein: CASSSERDRAGYTF.

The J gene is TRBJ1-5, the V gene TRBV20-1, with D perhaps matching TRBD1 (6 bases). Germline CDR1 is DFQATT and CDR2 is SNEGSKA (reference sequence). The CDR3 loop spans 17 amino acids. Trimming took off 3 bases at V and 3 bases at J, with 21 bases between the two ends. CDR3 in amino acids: CSASRGARFRDNQPQHF. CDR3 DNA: TGCAGTGCTAGTCGGGGGGCGCGTTTTAGGGACAATCAGCCCCAGCATTTT.

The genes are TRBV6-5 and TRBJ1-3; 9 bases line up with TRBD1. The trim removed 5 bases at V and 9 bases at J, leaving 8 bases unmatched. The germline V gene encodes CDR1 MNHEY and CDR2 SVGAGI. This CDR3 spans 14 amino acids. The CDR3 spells CASSPRDRVGTIYF. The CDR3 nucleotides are TGTGCCAGCAGTCCCCGGGACAGGGTGGGCACCATATATTTT.

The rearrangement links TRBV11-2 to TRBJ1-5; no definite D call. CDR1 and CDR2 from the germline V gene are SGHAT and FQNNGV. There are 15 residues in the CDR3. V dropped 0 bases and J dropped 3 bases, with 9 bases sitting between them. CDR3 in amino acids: CASSLEAGFNQPQHF. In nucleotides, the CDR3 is TGTGCCAGCAGCTTAGAGGCGGGCTTCAATCAGCCCCAGCATTTT.

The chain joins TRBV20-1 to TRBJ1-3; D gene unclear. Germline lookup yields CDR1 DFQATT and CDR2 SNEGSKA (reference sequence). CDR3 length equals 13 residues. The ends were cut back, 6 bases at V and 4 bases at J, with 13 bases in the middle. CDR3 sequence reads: CSASKEAGNTIYF. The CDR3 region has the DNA TGCAGTGCGAGTAAGGAGGCCGGAAACACCATATATTTT.

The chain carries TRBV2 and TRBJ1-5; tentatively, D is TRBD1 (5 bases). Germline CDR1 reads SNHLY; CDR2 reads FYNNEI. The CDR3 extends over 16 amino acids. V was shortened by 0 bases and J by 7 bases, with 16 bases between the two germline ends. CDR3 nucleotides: TGTGCCAGCAGTGAAGCGCCTTGGCGGGGGATGCAGCCCCAGCATTTT. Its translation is CASSEAPWRGMQPQHF.

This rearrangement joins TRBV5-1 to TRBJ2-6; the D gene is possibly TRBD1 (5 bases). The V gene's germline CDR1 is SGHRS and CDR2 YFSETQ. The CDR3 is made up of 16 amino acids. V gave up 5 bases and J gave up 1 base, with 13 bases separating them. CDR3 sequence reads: CASRGGQGSGANVLTF. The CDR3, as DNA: TGCGCCAGCAGAGGCGGCCAGGGATCTGGGGCCAACGTCCTGACTTTC.

CDR3 residues: CASSGTSGGVTDTQYF. The CDR3 DNA sequence: TGTGCCAGCAGTGGGACTAGCGGGGGGGTCACAGATACGCAGTATTTT. This chain joins TRBV6-1 and TRBJ2-3; 15 bases are a match to TRBD2. The CDR3 runs 16 residues. Germline values: CDR1 MNHNS, CDR2 SASEGT. V lost 4 bases, J lost 2 bases, and 1 base stayed unmatched.

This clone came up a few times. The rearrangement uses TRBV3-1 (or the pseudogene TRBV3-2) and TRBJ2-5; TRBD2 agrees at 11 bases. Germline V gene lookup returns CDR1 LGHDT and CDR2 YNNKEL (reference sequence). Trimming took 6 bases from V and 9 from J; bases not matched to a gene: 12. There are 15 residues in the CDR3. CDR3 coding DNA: TGTGCCAGCAGTCCCGGGACTAGCGGACGTGGGTCCCAGTACTTC. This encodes CASSPGTSGRGSQYF.

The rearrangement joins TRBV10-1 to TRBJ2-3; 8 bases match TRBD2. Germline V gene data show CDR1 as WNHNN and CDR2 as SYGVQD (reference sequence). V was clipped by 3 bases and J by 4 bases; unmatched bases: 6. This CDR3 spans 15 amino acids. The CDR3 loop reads CASSEVGGAADTQYF. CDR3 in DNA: TGCGCCAGCAGTGAAGTCGGGGGGGCCGCAGATACGCAGTATTTT.